The rows below give T cell receptor beta chains drawn from one sample of a study of blood T cells in healthy people across ages. TCRdb reprocessed the 5' RACE reads via MiXCR and lists one record per CDR3 protein. The table records approximately 770,000 distinct CDR3 sequences, roughly 60% of them present only once. Material: blood. The receptors come from a man aged 25-45 years in good health. The CDR3 runs from the conserved cysteine through the conserved F or W. A D gene is named only where the DNA matches it firmly. Rows give clone size only sometimes, using once, few, many, or a class for an expanded clone.

j_gene,len,v_gene,abundance,d_gene,CDR3nt,CDR3aa
TRBJ2-1,15,TRBV24-1,.,.,TGTGCCACCAGTGGCGTGACAGGGAGGAGGCCGGAGCAGTTCTTC,CATSGVTGRRPEQFF
TRBJ2-1,15,TRBV28,once,TRBD2,TGTGCCAGCAGTCCTAGCGGGAGCCTCTGGAATGAGCAGTTCTTC,CASSPSGSLWNEQFF
TRBJ2-6,17,TRBV10-3,.,TRBD1,TGTGCCATCAGTGCGGGACAGCTCAGCTCTGGGGCCAACGTCCTGACTTTC,CAISAGQLSSGANVLTF
TRBJ2-5,15,TRBV3-1,once,TRBD2,TGTGCCAGCAGCTCAGAGCGGGAGAAACAAGAGACCCAGTACTTC,CASSSEREKQETQYF
TRBJ2-7,11,TRBV6-1,.,.,TGTGCCAGCGGGCCCAACTACGAGCAGTACTTC,CASGPNYEQYF
TRBJ1-2,15,TRBV6-1,.,.,TGTGCCAGCAGTCAAATGGTACAGGTTCCCTATGGCTACACCTTC,CASSQMVQVPYGYTF
TRBJ1-4,13,TRBV7-2,.,.,TGTGCCAGCAGCGATCCTTCTAAAGAAAAACTGTTTTTT,CASSDPSKEKLFF
TRBJ2-5,14,TRBV7-2,few,.,TGTGCCAGCAGTTCAAACGGAGACCAAGAGACCCAGTACTTC,CASSSNGDQETQYF
TRBJ1-1,16,TRBV3-1,.,.,TGTGCCAGCAGCTTACGGAATGGGGCATCGGCCACTGAAGCTTTCTTT,CASSLRNGASATEAFF
TRBJ1-4,13,TRBV20-1,.,.,TGCAGTGCTTCGGACCGCGCGGTTGAAAAACTGTTTTTT,CSASDRAVEKLFF
TRBJ2-7,13,TRBV6-5,.,.,TGTGCCAGCAGTTACAGTCGGGGATACGAGCAGTACTTC,CASSYSRGYEQYF
TRBJ2-5,15,TRBV5-1,.,TRBD1,TGCGCCAGCAGCATAAATACAGGGGACCAAGAGACCCAGTACTTC,CASSINTGDQETQYF
TRBJ1-6,13,TRBV4-3,.,.,TGCGCCAGCAGCCAAGACCAGGTATCACCCCTCCACTTT,CASSQDQVSPLHF
TRBJ1-1,13,TRBV20-1,.,.,TGCAGTGCTAGCGGCGGTTCGAACACTGAAGCTTTCTTT,CSASGGSNTEAFF
TRBJ2-7,15,TRBV28,.,.,TGTGCCAGCTCCAGGCAAGGGCCCCGTGGCTACGAGCAGTACTTC,CASSRQGPRGYEQYF
TRBJ2-1,16,TRBV28,.,TRBD2,TGTGCCAGCAGTTTATTTCTAGCGGGTGAAAGGTATGAGCAGTTCTTC,CASSLFLAGERYEQFF
TRBJ2-1,12,TRBV27,large,.,TGTGCCAGCAGCCGGAGCGGGAATGAGCAGTTCTTC,CASSRSGNEQFF
TRBJ2-7,14,TRBV20-1,few,TRBD2,TGCAGTGCTAACTCCCCGGGGGGGTACAATGAGCAGTACTTC,CSANSPGGYNEQYF
TRBJ1-6,14,TRBV5-1,.,TRBD1,TGCGCCAGCAGCTTGCGGACAGGGAATTCACCCCTCCACTTT,CASSLRTGNSPLHF
TRBJ1-6,16,TRBV25-1,.,.,TGTGCCAGCAGTGAATTGGTCCATCCTGATAATTCACCCCTCCACTTT,CASSELVHPDNSPLHF
TRBJ2-5,12,TRBV29-1,.,.,TGCAGCGTTGAAGGGGTGGGGGAGACCCAGTACTTC,CSVEGVGETQYF
TRBJ2-3,15,TRBV10-3,few,TRBD2,TGTGCCATCAGTGTTGCGGGAGGAGGGCGGGATACGCAGTATTTT,CAISVAGGGRDTQYF
TRBJ2-5,17,TRBV6-6,.,TRBD1,TGTGCCAGCAGTTCACGTTATCTGGGACAGGGTGAAGAGACCCAGTACTTC,CASSSRYLGQGEETQYF
TRBJ1-6,13,TRBV10-3,.,.,TGTGCCATCAGGGACGGTAGGAATCCACCCCTCCACTTT,CAIRDGRNPPLHF
TRBJ1-4,12,TRBV9,.,.,TGTGCCAGCAGCGTAACTGGTGAAAAACTGTTTTTT,CASSVTGEKLFF
TRBJ2-7,15,TRBV4-2,few,TRBD1,TGTGCCAGCAGCCAAGGGGGACAGGGGGTCTACGAGCAGTACTTC,CASSQGGQGVYEQYF
TRBJ2-5,15,TRBV4-1,.,TRBD2,TGCGCCAGCAGCGGACTAGCGGGGGAACGGGAGACCCAGTACTTC,CASSGLAGERETQYF
TRBJ2-3,17,TRBV7-2,.,TRBD2,TGTGCCAGCAGCTTAGTTTCCGGGACTAGCGGTTCTTTGACGCAGTATTTT,CASSLVSGTSGSLTQYF
TRBJ1-6,16,TRBV5-1,.,.,TGCGCCAGCAGGTCCACAGGGAGCTCCTATAATTCACCCCTCCACTTT,CASRSTGSSYNSPLHF
TRBJ2-7,14,TRBV20-1,.,.,TGCAGTGCTCTTTTTGGCGGGAACTCCTACGAGCAGTACTTC,CSALFGGNSYEQYF
TRBJ2-1,12,TRBV5-5,.,.,TGTGCCAGCAGCTTTCGGGGTCCTGAGCAGTTCTTC,CASSFRGPEQFF
TRBJ2-5,13,TRBV15,.,.,TGTGCCACCAGCAGAGATTTGGCAGAGACCCGGTACTTC,CATSRDLAETRYF
TRBJ2-7,15,TRBV4-2,.,.,TGTGCCAGCAGCCAGGCAGGGGAATTATCCTACGAGCAGTACTTC,CASSQAGELSYEQYF
TRBJ1-2,12,TRBV6-2/TRBV6-3,.,.,TGTGCCAGCAGTGCGACAGGTCGTGGCTACACCTTC,CASSATGRGYTF
TRBJ2-1,13,TRBV10-3,.,TRBD2,TGTGCCGCTCGGGGGGGCTCCTACAATGAGCAGTTCTTC,CAARGGSYNEQFF
TRBJ2-7,16,TRBV4-3,few,TRBD2,TGCGCCAGCAGCCCAGGCGGGACTAGCGGGGTCTACGAGCAGTACTTC,CASSPGGTSGVYEQYF
TRBJ2-5,14,TRBV6-1,.,TRBD2,TGTGCCAGCTACCCAGGGACTACTACAGAGACCCAGTACTTC,CASYPGTTTETQYF
TRBJ2-5,15,TRBV6-5,.,.,TGTGCCAGCAGTTACTTTGGGCAGGCGGAGGAGACCCAGTACTTC,CASSYFGQAEETQYF
TRBJ2-7,14,TRBV5-6,few,TRBD2,TGTGCCAGCAGTGGGACTAGCGGGAGAAACGAGCAGTACTTC,CASSGTSGRNEQYF
TRBJ2-7,15,TRBV7-8,few,.,TGTGCCAGCAGCTTACGGGGGAGTGAAGCTTACGAGCAGTACTTC,CASSLRGSEAYEQYF
TRBJ2-4,16,TRBV7-2,few,.,TGTGCCAGCAGCCCCTCACCGGGACCCCCCGGGAACATTCAGTACTTC,CASSPSPGPPGNIQYF
TRBJ1-1,18,TRBV4-2,.,.,TGTGCCAGCAGCCGTTACCTACAGAACCTGGGGTCGGACACTGAAGCTTTCTTT,CASSRYLQNLGSDTEAFF
TRBJ2-7,14,TRBV18,.,TRBD1,TGTGCCAGCCAACAGGGGACAGGAAACTACGAGCAGTACTTC,CASQQGTGNYEQYF
TRBJ1-4,16,TRBV20-1,.,.,TGCAGTGCTAGAGCAGGGACGGCCAGTAATAATGAAAAACTGTTTTTT,CSARAGTASNNEKLFF
TRBJ2-7,11,TRBV20-1,.,.,TGCAGTGTGCAGCGGTCCTACGAGCAGTACTTC,CSVQRSYEQYF
TRBJ2-7,15,TRBV15,.,.,TGTGCCACCAGCAGAGATCCAGGGGTATCCTACGAGCAGTACTTC,CATSRDPGVSYEQYF
TRBJ2-4,15,TRBV14,.,.,TGTGCCAGCAGCCAAGATTATGGGAGGGGGAACATTCAGTACTTC,CASSQDYGRGNIQYF
TRBJ1-2,15,TRBV9,.,.,TGTGCCAGCAGCTTTTCCGGGACCCCCGGGGAAGGCTACACCTTC,CASSFSGTPGEGYTF